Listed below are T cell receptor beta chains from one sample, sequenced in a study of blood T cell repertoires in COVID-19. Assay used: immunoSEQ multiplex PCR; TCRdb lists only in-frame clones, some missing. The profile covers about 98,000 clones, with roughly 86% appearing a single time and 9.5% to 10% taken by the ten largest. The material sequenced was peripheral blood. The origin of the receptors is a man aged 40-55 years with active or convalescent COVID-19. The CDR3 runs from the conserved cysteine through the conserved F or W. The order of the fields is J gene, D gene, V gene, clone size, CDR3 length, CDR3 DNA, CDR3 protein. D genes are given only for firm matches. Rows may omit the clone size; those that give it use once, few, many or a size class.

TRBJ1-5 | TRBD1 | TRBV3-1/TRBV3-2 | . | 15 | TGTGCCAGCAGCCACGGACAGGGAGGGAATCAGCCCCAGCATTTT | CASSHGQGGNQPQHF
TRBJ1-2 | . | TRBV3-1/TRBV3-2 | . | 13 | TGTGCCAGCAGCCAAGGGAGGGACTATGGCTACACCTTC | CASSQGRDYGYTF
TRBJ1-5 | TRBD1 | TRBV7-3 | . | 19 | TGTGCCAGCAACCCCCCGGCCCCCAGGGGGCGTCCCAGCAATCAGCCCCAGCATTTT | CASNPPAPRGRPSNQPQHF
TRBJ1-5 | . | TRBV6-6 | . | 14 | TGTGCCAGCAGTTACGGACAACTAAATCAGCCCCAGCATTTT | CASSYGQLNQPQHF
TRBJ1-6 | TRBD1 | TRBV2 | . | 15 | TGTGCCAGCTCCATCGGACAGGGGGAAGGATCACCCCTCCACTTT | CASSIGQGEGSPLHF
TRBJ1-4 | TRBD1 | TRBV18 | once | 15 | TGTGCCAGCTCGGAGGGACAGGGGGCTTGGGAAAAACTGTTTTTT | CASSEGQGAWEKLFF
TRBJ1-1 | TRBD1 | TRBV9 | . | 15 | TGTGCCAGCAGCTTTTCCGGGACAGGGAACACTGAAGCTTTCTTT | CASSFSGTGNTEAFF
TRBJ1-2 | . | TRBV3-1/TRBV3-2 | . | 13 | TGTGCCAGCAGCCCCCGGACAGCCTATGGCTACACCTTC | CASSPRTAYGYTF
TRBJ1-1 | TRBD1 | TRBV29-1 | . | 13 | TGCAGCGTCAAATCGGGCAGGGGGACTGAAGCTTTCTTT | CSVKSGRGTEAFF
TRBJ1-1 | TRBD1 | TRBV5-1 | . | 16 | TGCGCCAGCAGCACTCAGGAGGGGACAGGGGGCACTGAAGCTTTCTTT | CASSTQEGTGGTEAFF
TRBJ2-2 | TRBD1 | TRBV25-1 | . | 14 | TGTGCCAGCATTCCGACAGGGGTCACCGGGGAGCTGTTTTTT | CASIPTGVTGELFF
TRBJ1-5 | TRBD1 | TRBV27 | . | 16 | TGTGCCAGCAGTCGTTCGGGACAGTATGGCCATCAGCCCCAGCATTTT | CASSRSGQYGHQPQHF
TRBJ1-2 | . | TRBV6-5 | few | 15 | TGTGCCAGCAGTTATGCCCCCTCGGGGGTACGGGGCTACACCTTC | CASSYAPSGVRGYTF
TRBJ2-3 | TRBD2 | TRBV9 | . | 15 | TGTGCCAGCGCGGTGGGGGGGACTGGCACAGATACGCAGTATTTT | CASAVGGTGTDTQYF
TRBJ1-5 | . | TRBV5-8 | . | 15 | TGTGCCAGCAGCTTCTCCCAGGGGTACAATCAGCCCCAGCATTTT | CASSFSQGYNQPQHF
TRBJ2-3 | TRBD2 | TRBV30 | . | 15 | TGTGCCTGGAGTGTAACTAGCGGGGGTGCAGATACGCAGTATTTT | CAWSVTSGGADTQYF
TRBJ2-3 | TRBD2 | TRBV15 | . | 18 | TGTGCCACCAGCAGAGATCGAACTAGCGGGGGTCGAGGGGATACGCAGTATTTT | CATSRDRTSGGRGDTQYF
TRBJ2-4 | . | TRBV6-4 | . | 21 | TGTGCCAGCAGTGACCCTTCCCGCGGTTGGAGACGGTCCATCCCGAGGAACATTCAGTACTTC | CASSDPSRGWRRSIPRNIQYF